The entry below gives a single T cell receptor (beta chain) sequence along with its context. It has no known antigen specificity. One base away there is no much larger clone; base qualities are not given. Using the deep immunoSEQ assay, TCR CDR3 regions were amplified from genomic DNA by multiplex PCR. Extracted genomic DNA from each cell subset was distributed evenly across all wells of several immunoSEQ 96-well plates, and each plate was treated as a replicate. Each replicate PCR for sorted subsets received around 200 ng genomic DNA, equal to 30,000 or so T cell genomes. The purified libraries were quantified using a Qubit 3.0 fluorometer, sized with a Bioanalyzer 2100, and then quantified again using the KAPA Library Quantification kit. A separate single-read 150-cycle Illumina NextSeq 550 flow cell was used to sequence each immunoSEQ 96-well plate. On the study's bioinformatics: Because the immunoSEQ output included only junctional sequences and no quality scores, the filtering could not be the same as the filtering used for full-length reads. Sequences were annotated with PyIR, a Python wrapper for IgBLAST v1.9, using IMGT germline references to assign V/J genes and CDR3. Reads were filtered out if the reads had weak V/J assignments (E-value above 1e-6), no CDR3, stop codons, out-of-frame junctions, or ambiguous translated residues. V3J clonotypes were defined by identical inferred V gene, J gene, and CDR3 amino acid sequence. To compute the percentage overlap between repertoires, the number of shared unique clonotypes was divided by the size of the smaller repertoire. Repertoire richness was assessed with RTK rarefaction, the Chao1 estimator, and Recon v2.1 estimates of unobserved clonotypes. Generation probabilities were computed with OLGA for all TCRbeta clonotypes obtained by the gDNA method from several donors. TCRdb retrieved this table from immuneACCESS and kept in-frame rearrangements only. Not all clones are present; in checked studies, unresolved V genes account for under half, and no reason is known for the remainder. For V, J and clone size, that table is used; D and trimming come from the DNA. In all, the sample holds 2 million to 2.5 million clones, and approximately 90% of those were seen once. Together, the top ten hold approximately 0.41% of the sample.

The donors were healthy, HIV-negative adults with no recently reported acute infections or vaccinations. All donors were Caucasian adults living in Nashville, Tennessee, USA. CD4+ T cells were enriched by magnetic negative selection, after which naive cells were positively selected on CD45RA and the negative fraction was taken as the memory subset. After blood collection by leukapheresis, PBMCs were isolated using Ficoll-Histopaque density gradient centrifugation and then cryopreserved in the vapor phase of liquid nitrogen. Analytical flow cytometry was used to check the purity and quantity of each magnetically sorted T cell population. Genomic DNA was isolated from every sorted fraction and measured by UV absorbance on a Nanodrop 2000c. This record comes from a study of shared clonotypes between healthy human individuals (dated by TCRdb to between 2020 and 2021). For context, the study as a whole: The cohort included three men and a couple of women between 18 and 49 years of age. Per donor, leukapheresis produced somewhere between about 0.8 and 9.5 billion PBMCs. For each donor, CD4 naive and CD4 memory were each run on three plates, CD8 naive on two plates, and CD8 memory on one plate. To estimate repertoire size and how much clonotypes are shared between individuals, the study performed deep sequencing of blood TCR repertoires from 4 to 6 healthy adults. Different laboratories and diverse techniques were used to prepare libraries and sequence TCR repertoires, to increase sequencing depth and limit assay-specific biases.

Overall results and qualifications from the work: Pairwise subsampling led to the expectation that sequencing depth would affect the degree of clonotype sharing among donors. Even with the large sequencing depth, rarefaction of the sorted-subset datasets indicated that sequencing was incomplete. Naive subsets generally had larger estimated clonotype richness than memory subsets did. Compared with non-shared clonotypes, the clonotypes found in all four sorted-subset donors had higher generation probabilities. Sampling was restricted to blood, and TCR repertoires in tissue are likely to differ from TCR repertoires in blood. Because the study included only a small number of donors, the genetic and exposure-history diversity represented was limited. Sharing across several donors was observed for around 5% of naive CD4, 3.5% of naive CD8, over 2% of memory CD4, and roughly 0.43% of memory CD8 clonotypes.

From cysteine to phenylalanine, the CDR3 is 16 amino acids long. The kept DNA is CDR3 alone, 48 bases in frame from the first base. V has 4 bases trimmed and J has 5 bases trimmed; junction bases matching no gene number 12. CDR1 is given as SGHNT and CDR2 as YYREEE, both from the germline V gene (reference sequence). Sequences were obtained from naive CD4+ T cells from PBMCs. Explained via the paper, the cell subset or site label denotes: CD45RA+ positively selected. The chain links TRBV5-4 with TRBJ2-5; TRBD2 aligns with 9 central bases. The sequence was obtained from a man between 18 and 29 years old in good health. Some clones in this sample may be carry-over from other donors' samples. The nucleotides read TGTGCCAGCAGCCCCCAAGGTAGCGGGAGAGCGGAGACCCAGTACTTC. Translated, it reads CASSPQGSGRAETQYF.